This T cell receptor (beta chain) was captured in a study of shared clonotypes between healthy human individuals. Study-level points and caveats: All-four-donor shared clonotypes had higher generation probabilities than non-shared clonotypes did. The naive CD4 repertoires of several donors were compared, and approximately 5.3% of clonotypes were shared.

On this clone itself: Its specificity is not known.

Germline lookup yields CDR1 SGHRS and CDR2 YFSETQ. The germline V and J ends were trimmed by 1 base and 4 bases, with 8 bases remaining between them. The CDR3 contains 13 residues. The genomic DNA of each subset was split evenly across several immunoSEQ plates. Study processing details: Junction-only immunoSEQ data arrived without quality scores, meaning filtering differed. TCRdb's copy holds only in-frame clones and misses some; the assay was immunoSEQ multiplex PCR. The V and J calls and clone size were taken over from that table, and D and trimming were inferred from the DNA. The sample carries a few hundred thousand clones, 97% recorded once.

J is TRBJ2-5 and V is TRBV5-1; D is tentatively TRBD1 or TRBD2 (5 bases each). The origin of this receptor is a woman in her thirties in good health. The source material was naive CD4+ T cells sorted from blood. Documented subset: CD45RA+ positively selected. Here the CDR3 DNA reads TGCGCCAGCAGCTTGTGGGGGACAGAGACCCAGTACTTC. Protein: CASSLWGTETQYF.